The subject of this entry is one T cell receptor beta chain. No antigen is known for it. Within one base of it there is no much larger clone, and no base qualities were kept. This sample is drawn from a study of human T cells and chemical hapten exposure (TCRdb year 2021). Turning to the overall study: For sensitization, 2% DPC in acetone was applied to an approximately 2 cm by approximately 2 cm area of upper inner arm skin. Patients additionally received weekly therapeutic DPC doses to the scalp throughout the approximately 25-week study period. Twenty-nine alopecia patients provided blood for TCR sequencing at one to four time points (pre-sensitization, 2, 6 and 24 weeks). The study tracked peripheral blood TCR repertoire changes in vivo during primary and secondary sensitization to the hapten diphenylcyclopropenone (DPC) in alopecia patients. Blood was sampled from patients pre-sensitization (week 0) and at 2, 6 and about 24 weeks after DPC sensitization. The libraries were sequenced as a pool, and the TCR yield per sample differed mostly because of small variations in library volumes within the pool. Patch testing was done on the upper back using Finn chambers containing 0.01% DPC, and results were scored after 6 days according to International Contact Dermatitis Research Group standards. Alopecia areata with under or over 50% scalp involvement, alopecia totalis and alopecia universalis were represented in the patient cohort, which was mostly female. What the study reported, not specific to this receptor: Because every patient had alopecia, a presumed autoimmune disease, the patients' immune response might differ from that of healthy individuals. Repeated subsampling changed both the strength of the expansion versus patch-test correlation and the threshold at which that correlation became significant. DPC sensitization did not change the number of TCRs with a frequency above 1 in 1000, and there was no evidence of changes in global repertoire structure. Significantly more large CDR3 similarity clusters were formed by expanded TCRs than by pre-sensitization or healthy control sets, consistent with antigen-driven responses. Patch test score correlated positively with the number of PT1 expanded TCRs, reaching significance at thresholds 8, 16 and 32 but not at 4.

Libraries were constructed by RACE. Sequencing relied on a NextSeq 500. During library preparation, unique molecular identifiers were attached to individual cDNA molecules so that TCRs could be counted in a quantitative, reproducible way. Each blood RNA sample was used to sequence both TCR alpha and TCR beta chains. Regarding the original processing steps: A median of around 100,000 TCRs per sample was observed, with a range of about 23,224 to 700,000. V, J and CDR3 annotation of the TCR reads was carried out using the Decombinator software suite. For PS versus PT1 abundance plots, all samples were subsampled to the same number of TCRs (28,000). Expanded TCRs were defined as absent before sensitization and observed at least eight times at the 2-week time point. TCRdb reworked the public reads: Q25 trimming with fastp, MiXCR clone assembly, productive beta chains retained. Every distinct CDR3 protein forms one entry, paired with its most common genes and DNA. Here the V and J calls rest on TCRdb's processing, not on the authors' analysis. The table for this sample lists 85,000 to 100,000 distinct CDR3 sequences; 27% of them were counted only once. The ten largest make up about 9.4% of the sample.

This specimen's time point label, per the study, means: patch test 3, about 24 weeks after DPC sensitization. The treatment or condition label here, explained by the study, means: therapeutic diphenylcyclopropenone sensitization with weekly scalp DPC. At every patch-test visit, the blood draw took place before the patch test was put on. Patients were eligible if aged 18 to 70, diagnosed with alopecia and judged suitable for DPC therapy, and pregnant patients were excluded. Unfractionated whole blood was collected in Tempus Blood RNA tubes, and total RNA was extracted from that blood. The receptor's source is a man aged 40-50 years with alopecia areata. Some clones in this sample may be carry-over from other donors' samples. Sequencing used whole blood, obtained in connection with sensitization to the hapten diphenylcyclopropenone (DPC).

The nucleotide sequence reads as follows: TGTGCCAGCAGCGTGGGGGACCTCAATCAGCCCCAGCATTTT. Its translation is CASSVGDLNQPQHF. Recombination connected TRBV7-9 to TRBJ1-5; the D gene is perhaps TRBD1, on 5 matching bases. Including cysteine and phenylalanine, the CDR3 has 14 amino acids. The sequence is cut down to CDR3 DNA, 42 bases in frame from base 1. Via the germline V gene (reference sequence), CDR1 is SEHNR and CDR2 FQNEAQ. The germline ends are 11 bases apart after V is trimmed by 5 bases and J by 3 bases.